Presented here are 5 T cell receptor beta chains from one specimen sequenced in a study of T-cell memory formation after mild COVID-19. TCRdb re-derived calls from the 5' RACE reads in MiXCR, one entry per CDR3 protein. The sample has about 350,000 distinct CDR3 sequences, 25% to 30% seen once. Sequences were obtained from PBMCs or a T cell subset sorted from them (not recorded which). All receptors derive from an adult woman who had mild COVID-19 (a few samples of this study predate the infection). Cell type and time point are not known.

This chain connects TRBV7-9 to TRBJ2-2; no clear D gene. V was trimmed by 5 bases and J by 8 bases, leaving 12 bases between them. This CDR3 has 13 amino acids. Per germline, CDR1 SEHNR and CDR2 FQNEAQ (reference sequence). CDR3 loop: CASSLRRGGELFF. The CDR3 DNA follows: TGTGCCAGCAGCCTACGCCGCGGTGGGGAGCTGTTTTTT.

The chain carries TRBV29-1 and TRBJ2-5; perhaps TRBD1 as D (6 bases). V gave up 2 bases and J gave up 5 bases, with 12 bases separating them. Germline-derived CDR1 and CDR2 are SQVTM and ANQGSEA. The CDR3 runs 13 residues. The CDR3 sequence is CSVERVRGETQYF. The CDR3 nucleotides read TGCAGCGTTGAAAGAGTGAGGGGGGAGACCCAGTACTTC.

The CDR3, as DNA: TGCGCCAGCAGCCTACCGGGGGGGGCCAACGTCCTGACTTTC. Translating gives CASSLPGGANVLTF. The chain recombines TRBV5-1 with TRBJ2-6; D perhaps matches TRBD2 (5 bases). CDR1 SGHRS and CDR2 YFSETQ come from the germline V gene. V was cut by 4 bases and J by 4 bases, with 9 bases left in between. This CDR3 contains 14 residues. Using reference TRBV5-1 and TRBJ2-6 for the parts outside the CDR3, the full variable domain is KAGVTQTPRYLIKTRGQQVTLSCSPISGHRSVSWYQQTPGQGLQFLFEYFSETQRNKGNFPGRFSGRQFSNSRSEMNVSTLELGDSALYLCASSLPGGANVLTFGAGSRLTVL.

The chain employs TRBV4-3 and TRBJ2-7; no clear D gene. The V end was cut by 0 bases, the J end by 4 bases, with 13 bases between. The CDR3 consists of 15 residues. Germline V lookup: CDR1 LGHNA, CDR2 YSLEER. CDR3 loop: CASSQDLNPGYEQYF. For the CDR3, the DNA is TGCGCCAGCAGCCAAGATCTAAATCCAGGATACGAGCAGTACTTC.

This rearrangement joins TRBV29-1 to TRBJ2-1, with D possibly being TRBD2 (6 bases). Germline V gives CDR1 SQVTM, CDR2 ANQGSEA. This CDR3 spans 14 amino acids. V lost 6 bases and J 4 bases, leaving 16 bases between the germline ends. The CDR3 DNA follows: TGCAGCGTCGCCCGGGACTTCGCTTACAATGAGCAGTTCTTC. Translated: CSVARDFAYNEQFF.